This T cell receptor (beta chain) was documented in a study of blood T cell repertoires in COVID-19. Study-level background: Italy, Spain and the United States were the sources of the convalescent and acute COVID-19 samples.

Original data processing: Amplification from reference gene primers served as the basis for estimated nucleated cell counts. Using immunoSEQ multiplex PCR, the repertoire was profiled, and TCRdb retains in-frame clones only, with some absent. That table is the source of V, J and clone size, and D and trimming were worked out from the DNA. The sample carries roughly 220,000 clones, more than 75% recorded once. This receptor was obtained from a woman aged 80 or over with COVID-19, enrolled during active disease. Specimen: peripheral blood.

The CDR3 DNA reads TGTGCCAGCAGCTTGGGGGACAGGGTTGGCTACACCTTC. Its translation is CASSLGDRVGYTF. The rearrangement links TRBV5-6 to TRBJ1-2, with 9 positions matching TRBD1. The length of the CDR3 is 13 residues. J was trimmed by 7 bases and V by 0 bases; bases with no gene match: 1. The V gene's germline CDR1 is SGHDT and CDR2 YYEEEE. Supplemented by reference TRBV5-6 and TRBJ1-2, the full variable domain reads DAGVTQSPTHLIKTRGQQVTLRCSPKSGHDTVSWYQQALGQGPQFIFQYYEEEERQRGNFPDRFSGHQFPNYSSELNVNALLLGDSALYLCASSLGDRVGYTFGSGTRLTVV.